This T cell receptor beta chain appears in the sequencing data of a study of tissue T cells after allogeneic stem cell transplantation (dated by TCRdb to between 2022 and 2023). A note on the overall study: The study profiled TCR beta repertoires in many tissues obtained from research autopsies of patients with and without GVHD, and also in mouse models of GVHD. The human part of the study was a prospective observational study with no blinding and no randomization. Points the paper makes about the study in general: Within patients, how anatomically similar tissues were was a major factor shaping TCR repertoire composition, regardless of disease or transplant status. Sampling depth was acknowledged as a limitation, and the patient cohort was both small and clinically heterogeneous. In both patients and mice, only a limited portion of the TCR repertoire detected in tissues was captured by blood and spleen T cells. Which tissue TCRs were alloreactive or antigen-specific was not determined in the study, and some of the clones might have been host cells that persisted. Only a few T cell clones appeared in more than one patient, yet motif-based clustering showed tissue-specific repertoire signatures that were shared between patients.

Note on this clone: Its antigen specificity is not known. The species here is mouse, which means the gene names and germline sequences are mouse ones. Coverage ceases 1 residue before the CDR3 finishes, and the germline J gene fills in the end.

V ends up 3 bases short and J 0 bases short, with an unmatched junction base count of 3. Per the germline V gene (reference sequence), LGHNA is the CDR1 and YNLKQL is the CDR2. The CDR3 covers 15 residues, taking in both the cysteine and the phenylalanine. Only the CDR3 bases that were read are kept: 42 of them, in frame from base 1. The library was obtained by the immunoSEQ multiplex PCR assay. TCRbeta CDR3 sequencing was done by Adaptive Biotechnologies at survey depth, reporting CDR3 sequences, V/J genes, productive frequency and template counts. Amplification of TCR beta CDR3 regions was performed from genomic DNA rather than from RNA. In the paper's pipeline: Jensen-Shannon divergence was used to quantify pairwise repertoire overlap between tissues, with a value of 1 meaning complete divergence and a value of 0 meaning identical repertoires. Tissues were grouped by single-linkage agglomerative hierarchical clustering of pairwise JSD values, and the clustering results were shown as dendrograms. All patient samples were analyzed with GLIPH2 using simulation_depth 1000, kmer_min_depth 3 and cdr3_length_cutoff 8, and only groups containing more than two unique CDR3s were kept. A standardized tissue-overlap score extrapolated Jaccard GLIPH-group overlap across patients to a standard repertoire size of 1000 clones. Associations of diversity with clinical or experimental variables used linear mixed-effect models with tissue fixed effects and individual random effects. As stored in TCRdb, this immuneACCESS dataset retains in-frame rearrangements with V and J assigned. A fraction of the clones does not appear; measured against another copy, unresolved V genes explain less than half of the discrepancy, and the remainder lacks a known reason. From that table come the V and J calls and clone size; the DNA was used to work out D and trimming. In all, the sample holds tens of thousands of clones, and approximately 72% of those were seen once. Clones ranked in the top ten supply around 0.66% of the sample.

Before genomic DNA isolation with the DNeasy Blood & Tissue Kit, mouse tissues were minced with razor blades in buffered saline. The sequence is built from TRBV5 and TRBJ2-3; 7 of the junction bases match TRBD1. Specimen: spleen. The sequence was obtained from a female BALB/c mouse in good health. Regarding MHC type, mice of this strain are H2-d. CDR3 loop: CASSQGDSSAETLYF. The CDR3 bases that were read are TGTGCCAGCAGCCAGGGGGACAGTAGTGCAGAAACGCTGTAT.